The 21 T cell receptor beta chains below come from one sample, sequenced in a study of blood T cells in healthy people across ages. Next came a second PCR, run for 7 to 11 cycles, which used a sample-barcoded 5' primer along with a J-beta primer mix. From the 5' RACE reads, TCRdb called clonotypes with MiXCR, one entry per CDR3 protein. This sample has hundreds of thousands of distinct CDR3 sequences, with around a quarter found just once. The data were also submitted as part of a second study, on T cells of mothers and their children.

Sequencing was carried out using blood. Source of these receptors: a boy aged 10-17 years in good health.

V gene TRBV2 combines with J gene TRBJ2-2, with D perhaps assigned TRBD1 or TRBD2 (5 bases each). The CDR3 is 14 residues long. V was clipped by 4 bases and J by 6 bases, with 12 bases between them. Germline CDR1 SNHLY, CDR2 FYNNEI. The CDR3 DNA reads TGTGCCAGCAGTGCCCCGCTGGGGGCCGGGGAGCTGTTTTTT. Translated, it gives CASSAPLGAGELFF.

This clonotype has only a few counts. This chain links TRBV12-3 or TRBV12-4 with TRBJ1-1; a possible D gene is TRBD1 (5 bases). Between the trimmed V and J ends, which lost 4 bases and 2 bases, there was a span of 11 bases. The CDR3 extends over 14 amino acids. The CDR3 loop is CASSSGDRNTEAFF. The CDR3 DNA follows: TGTGCCAGCAGTTCGGGGGATAGAAACACTGAAGCTTTCTTT.

The chain carries TRBV2 and TRBJ2-6; weak D call: TRBD1 (5 bases). V gave up 6 bases and J gave up 4 bases, with 10 bases separating them. The CDR3 has 14 residues. Looked up from germline, CDR1 is SNHLY and CDR2 is FYNNEI. DNA for the CDR3: TGTGCCAGCAGGGCCAGGGCCGGGGCCAACGTCCTGACTTTC. Protein product: CASRARAGANVLTF.

This clonotype came up a few times. The chain has TRBV6-6 and TRBJ1-3, with D possibly matching TRBD1 (5 bases). Germline CDR1 reads MNHNY; CDR2 reads SVGAGI (reference sequence). This CDR3 is built from 12 residues. V was trimmed by 10 bases and J by 0 bases, leaving 7 bases between them. CDR3 loop: CATQGSGNTIYF. The CDR3 DNA is TGTGCCACCCAGGGCTCTGGAAACACCATATATTTT.

This clonotype was picked up a small number of times. V usage is TRBV11-2 and J usage is TRBJ2-6; D is unresolved. Germline loops: CDR1 SGHAT, CDR2 FQNNGV. Deletions cut 7 bases from V and 0 bases from J, with 19 bases between. The CDR3 extends over 18 amino acids. CDR3 bases: TGTGCCAGCACCCTGTGGGTAATCGCTAGCTCTGGGGCCAACGTCCTGACTTTC. It codes for CASTLWVIASSGANVLTF.

Here the CDR3 reads CASSEGVSGNTIYF. CDR3 DNA sequence: TGTGCCAGCAGCGAGGGTGTCTCTGGAAACACCATATATTTT. This chain joins TRBV6-1 and TRBJ1-3; D gene uncertain. The CDR3 has 14 amino acids. The germline V gene has CDR1 MNHNS and CDR2 SASEGT. V lost 6 bases, J lost 0 bases, and 9 bases lay in between.

The V and J genes are TRBV20-1 and TRBJ2-5; D unresolved. The J call may be mistaken, given a closer DNA end match to TRBJ2-1. CDR3 length equals 12 residues. From germline, CDR1 is DFQATT and CDR2 SNEGSKA (reference sequence). The CDR3 DNA reads as TGCAGTGCTAGGAACAGTAGTACTGAGCAGTTCTTC. Encoded protein: CSARNSSTEQFF.

In this sample, this clonotype turned up a few times. A junction end diverges from the germline sequence, so it may reflect a read error. V and J are TRBV10-3 and TRBJ2-5, with D perhaps matching TRBD1 or TRBD2 (6 bases each). The germline gives CDR1 ENHRY, CDR2 SYGVKD. CDR3 size: 13 residues. The CDR3 region is CAISGAAKEAQYF. The CDR3 DNA follows: TGTGCCATCTCGGGGGCAGCGAAAGAGGCCCAGTACTTC.

The V call is TRBV20-1, the J call TRBJ2-5; D might be TRBD2 (5 bases). There are 13 residues in the CDR3. The germline V gene encodes CDR1 DFQATT and CDR2 SNEGSKA (reference sequence). V was shortened by 4 bases and J by 0 bases, with 9 bases between the two germline ends. This CDR3 reads CSAMGAYQETQYF. For the CDR3, the DNA is TGCAGTGCTATGGGAGCGTACCAAGAGACCCAGTACTTC.

V and J are TRBV24-1 and TRBJ1-5; weak D call: TRBD1 (5 bases). The CDR3 runs to 13 residues. The germline V gene encodes CDR1 KGHDR and CDR2 SFDVKD. V gave up 7 bases and J gave up 4 bases, with 10 bases separating them. CDR3 protein: CATRGTGNQPQHF. Here the CDR3 DNA reads TGTGCCACCAGGGGGACTGGAAATCAGCCCCAGCATTTT.

This clonotype was seen only a few times. The DNA for the CDR3 is TGTGCCAGCAGCGCAGGAGGGAATGGAGCTTTCTTT. Amino acids: CASSAGGNGAFF. The genes are TRBV6-6 and TRBJ1-1; D remains ambiguous. CDR1 is MNHNY, CDR2 SVGAGI, per germline (reference sequence). The germline V and J ends were trimmed by 6 bases and 10 bases, with 15 bases remaining between them. The CDR3 covers 12 residues.

This clonotype turned up a few times. The junction departs from the called germline gene at one end, perhaps through a read error. The chain links TRBV2 to TRBJ2-1; TRBD2 matches at 10 bases. From germline, CDR1 is SNHLY and CDR2 FYNNEI. The CDR3 spans 17 residues. The CDR3 protein is CASREGLAGARYNEQFF. The CDR3 bases are TGTGCCAGCAGGGAAGGTCTAGCGGGGGCCAGATACAATGAGCAGTTCTTC.

This clonotype was counted only a few times. The chain recombines TRBV6-6 with TRBJ1-6; D unclear. Germline CDR1 and CDR2: MNHNY and SVGAGI (reference sequence). Trimming removed 4 bases from V and 10 bases from J, with 14 bases in between. The CDR3 is 14 residues long. The CDR3 region is CASSFLPGDSPLHF. The CDR3 DNA sequence: TGTGCCAGCAGTTTCCTCCCCGGAGACTCACCCCTCCACTTT.

This clonotype was observed a few times. The rearrangement uses TRBV11-2 and TRBJ2-5, with TRBD2 matching 9 bases. This CDR3 region has 15 residues. V lost 2 bases, J lost 5 bases, and 6 bases stayed unmatched. Looked up from germline, CDR1 is SGHAT and CDR2 is FQNNGV. The CDR3 coding sequence is TGTGCCAGCAGCTTATCTCCTAGCGGGGCTGAGACCCAGTACTTC. Translating it yields CASSLSPSGAETQYF.

This clonotype appeared a few times. This rearrangement joins TRBV7-2 to TRBJ2-5; D is undetermined. CDR1 is SGHTA, CDR2 FQGNSA, per germline. The ends were cut back, 1 base at V and 5 bases at J, with 11 bases in the middle. There are 14 residues in the CDR3. The DNA for the CDR3 is TGTGCCAGCAGCTTAGTAACCCCCGGGGAGACCCAGTACTTC. As protein: CASSLVTPGETQYF.

V is TRBV7-2 and J is TRBJ2-1, with 9 nucleotides matching TRBD1. The germline V gene has CDR1 SGHTA and CDR2 FQGNSA. V lost 3 bases and J lost 1; bases outside the gene matches: 7. The CDR3 loop spans 17 amino acids. The CDR3: CASSFRNRGHSYNEQFF. The CDR3 coding sequence is TGTGCCAGCAGCTTCCGAAACAGGGGGCATTCCTACAATGAGCAGTTCTTC.

This clonotype was found once. The chain couples TRBV9 to TRBJ2-7; 7 nucleotides align to TRBD1. This CDR3 contains 16 residues. Germline V lookup: CDR1 SGDLS, CDR2 YYNGEE. Losses at the gene ends were 0 bases for V and 0 bases for J; bases not matched to a gene: 6. Written as DNA, the CDR3 is TGTGCCAGCAGCGTAGGAGAGGACAGGCCCTCCTACGAGCAGTACTTC. Translated, it gives CASSVGEDRPSYEQYF.

V and J are TRBV27 and TRBJ2-5; possibly TRBD1 or TRBD2 for D (5 bases each). The V gene's germline CDR1 is MNHEY and CDR2 SMNVEV (reference sequence). The CDR3 is 13 residues long. Between the trimmed V and J ends, which lost 4 bases and 7 bases, there was a span of 13 bases. The CDR3 nucleotides are TGTGCCAGCAGTTACAGAGGGCAGGGGACCCAGTACTTC. Translated, it gives CASSYRGQGTQYF.

About this clonotype itself: The junction does not match germline at one end; this may be a read error. The chain couples TRBV12-3 or TRBV12-4 to TRBJ1-4; 9 positions agree with TRBD1. The CDR3 contains 14 residues. CDR3 DNA sequence: TGTGCCAGCAGTTTCACAGGGGGACAGGGAAAACTGTGTTTT. Protein sequence: CASSFTGGQGKLCF.

The chain has TRBV4-1 and TRBJ2-7; maybe TRBD2 (6 bases). Germline CDR1 MGHRA, CDR2 YSYEKL. Trimming shortened V by 0 bases and J by 6 bases, and 12 bases separated the two germline ends. CDR3 length: 14 amino acids. The CDR3 loop is CASSQDPLGGEQYF. The CDR3 nucleotides are TGCGCCAGCAGCCAAGATCCCTTGGGGGGCGAGCAGTACTTC.

The chain carries TRBV9 and TRBJ1-6, with no clear D. CDR1 and CDR2 (germline): SGDLS, YYNGEE. The CDR3 is 18 amino acids. V shed 0 bases and J shed 6 bases, with 19 bases lying between them. The CDR3, as DNA: TGTGCCAGCAGCGTAGAGGATACCCAAGGACCCTTTAATTCACCCCTCCACTTT. Residues: CASSVEDTQGPFNSPLHF.